The T cell receptor beta chain under discussion was sequenced for a study of blood T cells in healthy people across ages. General study findings and limits: Any changes in expanded clonotypes were possibly confounded, as donor CMV status remained unknown.

Concerning this clonotype itself: What it recognizes is unknown.

CDR1 is SGHTA, CDR2 FQGNSA, per germline. This CDR3 region has 15 residues. V lost 1 base and J lost 3, with 10 bases in between. A second PCR of 7 to 11 cycles used a sample-barcoded 5' primer and a J-beta primer mix. TCRdb redid the calling of the 5' RACE reads with MiXCR, one entry per CDR3 protein. Of 900,000 to 950,000 distinct CDR3 sequences listed, around 29% are singletons. The same sample was also used in a study of T cells of mothers and their children.

This rearrangement joins TRBV7-2 to TRBJ1-5, with a weak D call TRBD1 (5 bases). The origin of this receptor is a woman between 35 and 50 years old in good health. The sequenced sample consisted of blood. The CDR3 sequence: CASSLDWGSNQPQHF. Written as DNA, the CDR3 is TGTGCCAGCAGCTTAGATTGGGGCTCCAATCAGCCCCAGCATTTT.